The entry below gives a single TCR beta chain sequence along with its context. Its antigen is unknown. Deletions cut 5 bases from V and 1 base from J, with 14 bases between. The CDR3 extends over 15 amino acids. Germline loops: CDR1 SGHVS, CDR2 FNYEAQ. The data were obtained in a study of T cell responses to AZD1222 COVID-19 vaccine. Broader study findings: Sampled repertoires all dated from after the peak T cell response. Clonal diversity may have been underestimated in mostly white British donors.

Profiled with immunoSEQ multiplex PCR; TCRdb holds only in-frame clones, not every one. The sample shows 150,000 to 180,000 clones, approximately 90% of them seen only once. The sequence came from an adult in good health. The sample consisted of peripheral blood, taken on day 0 of AZD1222 vaccination. The chain is built from TRBV7-6 and TRBJ1-1; D might be TRBD1 (5 bases). CDR3 nucleotide sequence: TGTGCCAGCAGCGATTTAGACAGAAAGAACACTGAAGCTTTCTTT. This encodes CASSDLDRKNTEAFF.